The source of this T cell receptor (beta chain) is a study of blood T cell repertoires in COVID-19. In germline, CDR1 is SEHNR, CDR2 FQNEAQ (reference sequence). V shed 2 bases and J shed 7 bases, with 8 bases lying between them. The CDR3 is made up of 13 amino acids. Methods used by the authors: For nucleated cells, counts were estimated from reference gene primer amplification. Produced via immunoSEQ multiplex PCR; TCRdb's table is partial and in-frame only. V and J calls and clone size are given by that table; D and trimming were obtained from the DNA. This table has about 70,000 clones, roughly 90% appearing once.

The chain links TRBV7-9 to TRBJ1-4; D unresolved. The TCR sequence derives from a man aged 45-65 years with acute or convalescent COVID-19. Material for sequencing was peripheral blood. CDR3 sequence reads: CASSLTVPEKLFF. DNA of the CDR3: TGTGCCAGCAGCTTAACAGTCCCTGAAAAACTGTTTTTT.